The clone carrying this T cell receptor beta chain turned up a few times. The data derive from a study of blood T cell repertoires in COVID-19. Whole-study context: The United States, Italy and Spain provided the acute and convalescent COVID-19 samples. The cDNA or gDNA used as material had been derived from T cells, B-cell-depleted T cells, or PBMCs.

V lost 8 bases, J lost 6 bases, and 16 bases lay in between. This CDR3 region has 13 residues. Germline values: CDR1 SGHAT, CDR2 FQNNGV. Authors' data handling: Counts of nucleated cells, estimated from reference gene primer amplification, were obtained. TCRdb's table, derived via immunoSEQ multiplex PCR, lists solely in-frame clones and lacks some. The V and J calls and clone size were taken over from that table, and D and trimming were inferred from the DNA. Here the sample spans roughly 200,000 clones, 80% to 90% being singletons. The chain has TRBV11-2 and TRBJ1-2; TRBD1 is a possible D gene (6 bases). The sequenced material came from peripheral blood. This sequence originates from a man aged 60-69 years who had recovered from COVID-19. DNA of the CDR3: TGTGCCAGCTCTACAGGGAAGGGACATGGCTACACCTTC. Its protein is CASSTGKGHGYTF.